These 20 T cell receptor beta chains were sequenced from one sample in a study of cytomegalovirus exposure and HLA in healthy donors. 13 Jbeta primers and 60 Vbeta primers were used for the PCR. The protocol was immunoSEQ multiplex PCR, while the TCRdb copy is restricted to in-frame clones and leaves out a portion. The table records 50,000 or so clones, roughly 76% of them present only once. The source material was PBMCs. These receptors were collected from a middle-aged woman in good health and CMV-seropositive.

The V gene is TRBV6-4, the J gene TRBJ2-1, with 9 bases aligning to TRBD2. The CDR3 has 15 amino acids. CDR1 and CDR2 from the germline V gene are MRHNA and SNTAGT. V lost 3 bases, J lost 8 bases, and 8 bases stayed unmatched. CDR3 in amino acids: CASSEWRGGKDEQFF. In DNA form, the CDR3 reads TGTGCCAGCAGTGAGTGGCGGGGGGGGAAGGATGAGCAGTTCTTC.

This chain connects TRBV9 to TRBJ2-3; D gene ambiguous. This CDR3 has 13 residues. Germline V gene data show CDR1 as SGDLS and CDR2 as YYNGEE. V gave up 2 bases and J gave up 6 bases, with 10 bases separating them. As DNA, the CDR3 is TGTGCCAGCAGCGTCCGAGGTTCCGATACGCAGTATTTT. Residues: CASSVRGSDTQYF.

The CDR3 DNA follows: TGTGCCACCAGCAGTGCCAGAAGGAGGGTCGGGACCCATTCACCCCTCCACTTT. It specifies CATSSARRRVGTHSPLHF. The chain has TRBV15 and TRBJ1-6, with a weak D call TRBD1 (5 bases). There are 18 residues in the CDR3. Per germline, CDR1 LNHNV and CDR2 YYDKDF (reference sequence). V was pared by 3 bases and J by 8 bases, with 23 bases between.

The CDR3 DNA follows: TGTGCCAGCAGTTACTTCGGCGGGGGGAACACTGAAGCTTTCTTT. This gives the protein CASSYFGGGNTEAFF. This chain links TRBV6-5 with TRBJ1-1; a possible D gene is TRBD1 (5 bases). The CDR3 runs 15 residues. V was shortened by 1 base and J by 1 base, with 10 bases between the two germline ends. Germline V gene lookup returns CDR1 MNHEY and CDR2 SVGAGI.

The chain couples TRBV6-4 to TRBJ2-6, with 7 bases lining up with TRBD1. This CDR3 comprises 16 residues. Looked up from germline, CDR1 is MRHNA and CDR2 is SNTAGT. Losses at the gene ends were 1 base for V and 2 bases for J; bases not matched to a gene: 2. CDR3 sequence reads: CASSDFDRAGANVLTF. In nucleotides, the CDR3 is TGTGCCAGCAGTGACTTCGACAGGGCTGGGGCCAACGTCCTGACTTTC.

V and J are TRBV30 and TRBJ2-3; 8 nucleotides agree with TRBD2. The CDR3 has 15 residues. Germline CDR1 GTSNPN, CDR2 SVGIG (reference sequence). CDR3 DNA sequence: TGTCCACTCGATGGCGGGGGGACCTGCACAGATACGCAGTATTTT. Translated, it gives CPLDGGGTCTDTQYF. Full variable domain (outside the CDR3, taken from reference TRBV30 and TRBJ2-3): SQTIHQWPATLVQPVGSPLSLECTVEGTSNPNLYWYRQAAGRGLQLLFYSVGIGQISSEVPQNLSASRPQDRQFILSSKKLLLSDSGFYLCPLDGGGTCTDTQYFGPGTRLTVL.

The chain recombines TRBV13 with TRBJ1-1; D not certain. Germline CDR1 reads PRHDT; CDR2 reads FYEKMQ (reference sequence). The ends were cut back, 4 bases at V and 1 base at J, with 10 bases in the middle. The CDR3 is made up of 14 amino acids. Written as DNA, the CDR3 is TGTGCCAGCAGCTATTTTACACCGAACACTGAAGCTTTCTTT. Residues: CASSYFTPNTEAFF.

This clone was observed once. The rearrangement uses TRBV11-2 and TRBJ2-7; 8 nucleotides line up with TRBD1. V gave up 1 base and J gave up 4 bases; unmatched junction bases: 3. The germline CDR1 and CDR2 sequences are SGHAT and FQNNGV. The CDR3 loop spans 14 amino acids. CDR3 bases: TGTGCCAGCAGCTTAGCCAGGGGGCTGTACGAGCAGTACTTC. This gives the protein CASSLARGLYEQYF.

This chain connects TRBV7-2 to TRBJ2-5; the match to TRBD2 covers 13 bases. CDR1 is SGHTA and CDR2 is FQGNSA in the germline V gene. Germline trimming cut 4 bases from V and 1 base from J; bases unmatched to any gene: 6. This CDR3 has 17 amino acids. DNA for the CDR3: TGTGCCAGCAGCTCACTAGCGGGGGGGCCTACCCAAGAGACCCAGTACTTC. This encodes CASSSLAGGPTQETQYF.

The chain recombines TRBV5-4 with TRBJ1-2; D is unresolved. This CDR3 is 13 amino acids long. CDR1 is SGHNT and CDR2 is YYREEE in the germline V gene (reference sequence). The V and J ends lost 1 base and 4 bases respectively, with 8 bases between them. The CDR3 is CASSLLEGYGYTF. In DNA, the CDR3 is TGTGCCAGCAGCTTGTTGGAGGGCTATGGCTACACCTTC.

This clone showed up just a few times. V usage is TRBV7-8 and J usage is TRBJ2-7, with 7 bases aligning to TRBD1. The germline gives CDR1 SGHVS, CDR2 FQNEAQ. The CDR3 is made up of 14 amino acids. The V gene end was trimmed by 1 base and the J gene end by 3 bases; junction bases not matched to a gene: 3. This chain's CDR3 is CASSLGAGGYEQYF. In DNA form, the CDR3 reads TGTGCCAGCAGCTTAGGGGCAGGGGGCTACGAGCAGTACTTC.

The V gene is TRBV28, the J gene TRBJ1-1; D perhaps matches TRBD1 (5 bases). Germline V gene data show CDR1 as MDHEN and CDR2 as SYDVKM. CDR3 length: 14 residues. The ends were cut back, 6 bases at V and 3 bases at J, with 14 bases in the middle. The CDR3 DNA reads as TGTGCCAGCAGCCAAGCAGGGTTTGACACTGAAGCTTTCTTT. It yields the protein CASSQAGFDTEAFF.

J is TRBJ2-2 and V is TRBV7-9; 7 bases fit TRBD1. CDR1 and CDR2 from the germline V gene are SEHNR and FQNEAQ (reference sequence). There are 18 residues in the CDR3. With 2 bases clipped from V and 2 bases from J, the junction kept 11 bases outside the gene matches. CDR3 sequence: CASSLIQRGLVNTGELFF. The CDR3 DNA sequence: TGTGCCAGCAGCTTAATTCAGAGGGGGCTGGTTAACACCGGGGAGCTGTTTTTT.

This sequence joins TRBV9 and TRBJ2-7; no clear D. This CDR3 spans 15 amino acids. CDR1 is SGDLS, CDR2 YYNGEE, per germline. Trimming left V 0 bases short and J 1 base short, with 11 bases between. The CDR3 sequence is CASSVGATRSYEQYF. The CDR3 coding sequence is TGTGCCAGCAGCGTAGGGGCGACCCGGTCCTACGAGCAGTACTTC. Filled out from reference TRBV9 and TRBJ2-7, the complete variable domain reads DSGVTQTPKHLITATGQRVTLRCSPRSGDLSVYWYQQSLDQGLQFLIQYYNGEERAKGNILERFSAQQFPDLHSELNLSSLELGDSALYFCASSVGATRSYEQYFGPGTRLTVT.

The chain employs TRBV9 and TRBJ2-5; 13 bases are a match to TRBD2. V dropped 3 bases and J dropped 5; count of bases not matched to a gene: 7. Germline CDR1 is SGDLS and CDR2 is YYNGEE. The CDR3 runs 16 residues. CDR3: CASSATSGGAGETQYF. DNA of the CDR3: TGTGCCAGCAGCGCAACTAGCGGGGGGGCGGGTGAGACCCAGTACTTC.

V usage is TRBV28 and J usage is TRBJ2-7, with 9 bases lining up with TRBD1. CDR1 MDHEN and CDR2 SYDVKM come from the germline V gene. The CDR3 runs to 15 residues. V gave up 3 bases and J gave up 6 bases; unmatched junction bases: 9. The CDR3 DNA sequence: TGTGCCAGCAGTTTTCAGAAGGGACAGGGCTCCGAGCAGTACTTC. Protein sequence: CASSFQKGQGSEQYF.

As to this clone: In the same sample, other DNA sequences code for this CDR3. The chain is built from TRBV7-2 and TRBJ2-5; TRBD2 matches 11 bases. The CDR3 spans 15 residues. The germline CDR1 and CDR2 sequences are SGHTA and FQGNSA. Trimming cost V 1 base and J 5 bases; bases outside gene matches: 3. The CDR3 protein is CASSLVAGGRETQYF. CDR3 nucleotide sequence: TGTGCCAGCAGCTTAGTAGCGGGGGGGCGGGAGACCCAGTACTTC.

The genes are TRBV10-2 and TRBJ2-1, with TRBD2 identical over 11 bases. This CDR3 has 14 amino acids. CDR1 is WSHSY, CDR2 SAAADI, per germline. V lost 6 bases, J lost 4 bases, and 2 bases stayed unmatched. CDR3 nucleotides: TGCGCCAGCAGCGGGACTAGCGGTTACAATGAGCAGTTCTTC. Protein product: CASSGTSGYNEQFF.

The CDR3 nucleotides read TGTGCCAGCAGCGTAGGGATCCGTAGCGGGGGCACAGATACGCAGTATTTT. Translated: CASSVGIRSGGTDTQYF. The gene calls are TRBV9 and TRBJ2-3, with TRBD2 matching 8 bases. The J segment lost 1 base and the V segment lost 0 bases, leaving 7 bases of the junction unmatched. Germline V gives CDR1 SGDLS, CDR2 YYNGEE. This CDR3 spans 17 amino acids.

The V call is TRBV7-9, the J call TRBJ1-1, with 10 bases identical to TRBD1. The CDR3 runs to 14 residues. Germline CDR1 reads SEHNR; CDR2 reads FQNEAQ (reference sequence). Trimming took 5 bases from V and 8 from J; bases not matched to a gene: 8. The CDR3 DNA is TGTGCCAGCAGCCAACACGGACAGGGGGGCGAAGCTTTCTTT. Protein: CASSQHGQGGEAFF.